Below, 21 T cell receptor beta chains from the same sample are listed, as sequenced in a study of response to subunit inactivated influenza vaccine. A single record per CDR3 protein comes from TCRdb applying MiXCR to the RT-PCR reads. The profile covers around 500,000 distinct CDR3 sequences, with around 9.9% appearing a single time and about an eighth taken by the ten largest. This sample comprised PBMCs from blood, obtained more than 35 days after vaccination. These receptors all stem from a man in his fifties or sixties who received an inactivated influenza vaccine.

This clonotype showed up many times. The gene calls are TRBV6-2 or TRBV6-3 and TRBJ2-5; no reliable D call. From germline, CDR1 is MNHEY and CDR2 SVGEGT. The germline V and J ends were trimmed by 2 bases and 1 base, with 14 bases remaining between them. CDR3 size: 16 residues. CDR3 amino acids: CASSYLGLSTQETQYF. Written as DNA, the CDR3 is TGTGCCAGCAGTTACCTCGGCCTTTCGACCCAAGAGACCCAGTACTTC.

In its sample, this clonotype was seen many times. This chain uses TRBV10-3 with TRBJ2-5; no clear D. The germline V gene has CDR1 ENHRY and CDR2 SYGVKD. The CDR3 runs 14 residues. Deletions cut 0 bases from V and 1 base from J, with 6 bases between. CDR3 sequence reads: CAISESGGQETQYF. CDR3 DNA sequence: TGTGCCATCAGTGAGTCGGGCGGCCAAGAGACCCAGTACTTC.

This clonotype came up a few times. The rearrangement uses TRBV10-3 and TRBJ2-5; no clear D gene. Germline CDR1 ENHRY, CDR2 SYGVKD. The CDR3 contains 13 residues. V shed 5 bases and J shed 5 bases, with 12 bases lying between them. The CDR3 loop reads CAISIEPWETQYF. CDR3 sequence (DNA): TGTGCCATCAGTATCGAGCCCTGGGAGACCCAGTACTTC.

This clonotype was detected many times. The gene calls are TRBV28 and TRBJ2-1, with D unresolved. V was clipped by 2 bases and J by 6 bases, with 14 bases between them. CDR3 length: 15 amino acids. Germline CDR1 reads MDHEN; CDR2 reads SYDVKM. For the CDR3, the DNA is TGTGCCAGCAGTTTACTTTCGGTCGATAGCAATGAGCAGTTCTTC. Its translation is CASSLLSVDSNEQFF.

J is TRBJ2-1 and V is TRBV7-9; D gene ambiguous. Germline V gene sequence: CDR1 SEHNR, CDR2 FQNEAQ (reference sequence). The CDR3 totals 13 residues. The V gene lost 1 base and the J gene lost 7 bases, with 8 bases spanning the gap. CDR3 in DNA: TGTGCCAGCAGCTTAGATGCTAGAAATGAGCAGTTCTTC. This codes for CASSLDARNEQFF.

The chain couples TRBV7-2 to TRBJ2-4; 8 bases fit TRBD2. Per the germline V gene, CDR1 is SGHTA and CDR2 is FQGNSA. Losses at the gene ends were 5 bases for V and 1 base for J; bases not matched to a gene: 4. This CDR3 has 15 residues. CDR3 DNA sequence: TGTGCCAGCAGCCACGGGGGGGCGGCCAAAAACATTCAGTACTTC. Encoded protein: CASSHGGAAKNIQYF.

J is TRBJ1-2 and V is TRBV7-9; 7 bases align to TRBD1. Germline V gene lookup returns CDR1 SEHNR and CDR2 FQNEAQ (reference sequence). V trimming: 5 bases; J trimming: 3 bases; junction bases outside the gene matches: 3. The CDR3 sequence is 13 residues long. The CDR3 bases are TGTGCCAGCAGCGTTGACAGGGACTATGGCTACACCTTC. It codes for CASSVDRDYGYTF.

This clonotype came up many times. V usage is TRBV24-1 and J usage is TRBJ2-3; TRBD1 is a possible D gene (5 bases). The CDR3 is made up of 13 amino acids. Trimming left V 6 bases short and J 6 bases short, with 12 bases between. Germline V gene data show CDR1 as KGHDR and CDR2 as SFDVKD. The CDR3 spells CATSTIKGDTQYF. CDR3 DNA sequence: TGTGCCACCAGTACGATTAAGGGGGATACGCAGTATTTT.

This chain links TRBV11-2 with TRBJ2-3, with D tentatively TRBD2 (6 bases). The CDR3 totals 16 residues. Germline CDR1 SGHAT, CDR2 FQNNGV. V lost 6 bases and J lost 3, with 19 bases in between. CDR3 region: CASSSGSPKGTDTQYF. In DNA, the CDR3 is TGTGCCAGCAGTAGCGGCTCCCCCAAGGGTACAGATACGCAGTATTTT.

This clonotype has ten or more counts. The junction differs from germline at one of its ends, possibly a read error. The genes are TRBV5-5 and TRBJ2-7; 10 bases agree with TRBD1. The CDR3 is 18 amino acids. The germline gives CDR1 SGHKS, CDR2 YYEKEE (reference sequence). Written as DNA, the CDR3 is TGTGCCAGCAGCTCGCCCAACCCTGGGGGACAGGGGTCCTTCGAGCAGTACTTC. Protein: CASSSPNPGGQGSFEQYF.

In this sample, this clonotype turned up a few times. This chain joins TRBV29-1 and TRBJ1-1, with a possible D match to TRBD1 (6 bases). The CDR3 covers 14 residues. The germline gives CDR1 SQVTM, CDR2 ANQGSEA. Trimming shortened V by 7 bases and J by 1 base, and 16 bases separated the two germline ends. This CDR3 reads CSGGREYRNTEAFF. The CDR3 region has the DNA TGCAGCGGGGGGCGTGAATATCGGAACACTGAAGCTTTCTTT.

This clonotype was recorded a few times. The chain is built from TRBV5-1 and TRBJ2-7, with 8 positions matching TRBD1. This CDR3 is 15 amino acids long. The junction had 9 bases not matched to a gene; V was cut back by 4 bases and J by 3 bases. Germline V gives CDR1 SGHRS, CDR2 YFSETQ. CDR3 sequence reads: CASSESKGQVYEQYF. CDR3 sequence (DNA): TGCGCCAGCAGCGAGAGTAAGGGACAGGTCTACGAGCAGTACTTC.

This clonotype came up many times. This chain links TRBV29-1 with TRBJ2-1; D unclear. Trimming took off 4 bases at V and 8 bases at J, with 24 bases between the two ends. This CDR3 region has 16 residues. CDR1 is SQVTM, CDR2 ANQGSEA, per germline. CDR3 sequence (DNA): TGCAGCGTTGTCCTTCGTGGAGCCTCCTTAGGCTATGAGCAGTTCTTC. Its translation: CSVVLRGASLGYEQFF.

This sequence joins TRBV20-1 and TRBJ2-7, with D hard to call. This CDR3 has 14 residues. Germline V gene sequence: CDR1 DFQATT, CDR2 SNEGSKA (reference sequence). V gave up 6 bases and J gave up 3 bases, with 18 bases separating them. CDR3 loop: CSAETGQVLYEQYF. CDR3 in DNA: TGCAGTGCGGAGACTGGTCAGGTCCTCTACGAGCAGTACTTC.

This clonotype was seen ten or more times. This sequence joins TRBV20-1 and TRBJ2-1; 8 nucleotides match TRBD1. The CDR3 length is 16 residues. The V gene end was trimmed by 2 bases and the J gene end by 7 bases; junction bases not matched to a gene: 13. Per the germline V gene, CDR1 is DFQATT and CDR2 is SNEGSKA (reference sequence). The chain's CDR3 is CSARTTGTGLGNEQFF. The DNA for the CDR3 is TGCAGTGCTAGAACAACCGGGACAGGTTTGGGTAATGAGCAGTTCTTC.

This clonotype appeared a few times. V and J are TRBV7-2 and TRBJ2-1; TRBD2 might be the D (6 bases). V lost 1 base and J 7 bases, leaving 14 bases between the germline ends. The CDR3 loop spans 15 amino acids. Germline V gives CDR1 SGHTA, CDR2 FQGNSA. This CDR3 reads CASSLVGAGLNEQFF. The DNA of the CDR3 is TGTGCCAGCAGCTTAGTAGGAGCGGGCCTAAATGAGCAGTTCTTC.

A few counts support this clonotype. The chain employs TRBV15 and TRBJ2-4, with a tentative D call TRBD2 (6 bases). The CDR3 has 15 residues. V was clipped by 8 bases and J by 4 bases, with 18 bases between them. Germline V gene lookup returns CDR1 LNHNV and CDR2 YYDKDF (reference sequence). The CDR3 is CATPPTRDGKNIQYF. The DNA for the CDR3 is TGTGCCACCCCACCTACGCGGGACGGGAAAAACATTCAGTACTTC.

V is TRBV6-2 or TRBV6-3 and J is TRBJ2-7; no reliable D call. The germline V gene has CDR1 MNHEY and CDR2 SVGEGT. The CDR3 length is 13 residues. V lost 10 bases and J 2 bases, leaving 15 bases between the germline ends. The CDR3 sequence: CATCRPGTYEQYF. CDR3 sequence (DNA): TGTGCCACCTGTCGTCCAGGCACCTACGAGCAGTACTTC.

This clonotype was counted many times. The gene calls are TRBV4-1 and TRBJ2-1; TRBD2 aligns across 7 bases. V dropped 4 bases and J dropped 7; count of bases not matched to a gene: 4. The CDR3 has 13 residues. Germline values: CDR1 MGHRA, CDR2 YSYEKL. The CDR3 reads CASSLLAANEQFF. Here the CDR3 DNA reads TGCGCCAGCAGCCTTCTAGCGGCAAATGAGCAGTTCTTC.

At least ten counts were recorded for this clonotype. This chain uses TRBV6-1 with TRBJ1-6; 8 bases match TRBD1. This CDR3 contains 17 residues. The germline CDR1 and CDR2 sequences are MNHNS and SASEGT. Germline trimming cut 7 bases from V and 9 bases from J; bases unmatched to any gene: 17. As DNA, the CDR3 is TGTGCCAGCACCGCAATTCCGACAGGGGTTTTAGGTTCACCCCTCCACTTT. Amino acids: CASTAIPTGVLGSPLHF.

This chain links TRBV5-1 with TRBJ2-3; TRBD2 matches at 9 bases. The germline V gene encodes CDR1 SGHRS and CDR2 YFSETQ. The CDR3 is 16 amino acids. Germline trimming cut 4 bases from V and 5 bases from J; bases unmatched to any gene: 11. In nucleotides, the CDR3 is TGCGCCAGCAGCCCCCATGGCGGGGGGGCTTTAGATACGCAGTATTTT. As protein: CASSPHGGGALDTQYF.